This entry concerns a single TCR beta chain. Its cognate antigen has yet to be identified. Qualities for individual bases were not recorded, and no much larger clone is one base off. TCRbeta CDR3 regions were sequenced with the immunoSEQ Assay. After extraction, genomic DNA underwent amplification by bias-controlled multiplex PCR, followed by high-throughput sequencing. The paper's processing steps were these. To quantify the absolute abundance of every unique TCRbeta CDR3 region, sequences were collapsed and filtered. Usable DNA was measured by amplifying reference genes present in all nucleated cells, and TCRbeta template counts were normalized to that usable DNA to estimate T cell fraction. Repertoire TCRs were annotated as SARS-CoV-2-specific by exact matching of V gene, CDR3 amino acid sequence and J gene to a known reactive TCR set. MIRA supplied the reference SARS-CoV-2 TCR set, which was filtered for enrichment in COVID-19-positive ImmuneCODE repertoires so that public or cross-reactive TCRs were removed. Using the MIRA antigens, annotated TCRs were further analysed by specific ORF or by position within an ORF. Breadth was defined as the number of annotated unique rearrangements divided by the total number of unique productive rearrangements, and depth was defined as the summed frequency of the annotated unique rearrangements. Two-sided Wilcoxon rank-sum tests were applied when comparing TCR breadth between groups. TCRdb stores this immuneACCESS table with in-frame sequences only. Part of the clones is absent; in the studies checked, under half of the shortfall reflects unresolved V genes, and no reason is known for the rest. That table gives V, J and clone size, and the DNA gave D and trimming. This sample holds some 340,000 clones; around 84% were observed only once. The top ten constitute roughly 2.1% of the sample.

For CDR1 and CDR2, the germline V gene lists SGHRS and YFSETQ. V loses 2 bases, J loses 0 bases, and the germline ends lie 13 bases apart. The CDR3 runs 16 amino acids, cysteine and phenylalanine included. Only the CDR3 DNA stays, 48 bases, in frame from base 1. The data were obtained in a study of Ad26.COV2.S vaccination and SARS-CoV-2 variants (dated by TCRdb to the early 2020s). Background for the entire study: Donors in the vaccine arm were drawn from COV1001, a phase I-IIa trial of Ad26.COV2.S in healthy adults that was multicentre, randomized, double-blind and placebo-controlled. Ad26.COV2.S was given intramuscularly at 5x10^10 or 1x10^11 viral particles, as a single shot or as two shots 56 days apart. TCRbeta repertoire sequencing was used to assess the specificity and breadth of SARS-CoV-2-reactive T cell receptors after Ad26.COV2.S vaccination. The TCR-sequenced set comprised approximately 32 samples: some 19 Ad26.COV2.S vaccine recipients, 5 placebo recipients and 8 SARS-CoV-2 convalescent individuals. Participants in the trial were split at random into five groups of five each, receiving low-dose or high-dose Ad26.COV2.S once or twice, or else placebo on both occasions. Investigators remained blinded to trial group allocation during experiments and outcome assessment.

Read against the paper, the sample's treatment or condition label means: roughly 20 received Ad26.COV2.S at low or high dose, single or two shots; 5 received placebo; per-sample allocation not given. Repertoires of vaccine and placebo recipients were sequenced from samples taken on day 63 after the first injection. In Cohort 1b, about 27 adults aged 18-55 years were enrolled at a single site in Boston, USA, between 29 July and 7 August 2020. Ad26.COV2.S consisted of a replication-incompetent adenovirus type 26 vector by which a prefusion-stabilized SARS-CoV-2 spike protein from the original Wuhan strain was expressed. Overall study outcomes, separate from this receptor: The study was not powered to compare responses between vaccine doses or regimens. Comparable non-spike TCR breadth was observed between vaccine and placebo recipients, consistent with only spike being contained in the vaccine. Compared with placebo recipients, Ad26.COV2.S recipients showed higher spike-specific TCR breadth (P = 0.0014). According to the authors, total T cell responses may have been underestimated by the TCR breadth and depth analyses. Substantial breadth of spike-specific CD8+ and CD4+ T cell responses was reported after vaccination.

The sequence was obtained from a person between 18 and 65 years old who received the Ad26.COV2.S COVID-19 vaccine or a placebo. Material: peripheral blood, obtained in a trial of Ad26.COV2.S vaccine versus placebo. The rearranged chain carries TRBV5-1 and TRBJ2-3; the D gene assignment is perhaps TRBD1 or TRBD2, with each matching 6 bases. CDR3 loop: CASSFGGTPSTDTQYF. The sequenced DNA is TGCGCCAGCAGCTTTGGCGGGACACCGAGCACAGATACGCAGTATTTT.